What follows describes a single TCR beta chain. What it recognizes is unknown. Germline assignment: CDR1 SEHNR and CDR2 FQNEAQ (reference sequence). This CDR3 has 15 residues. The V end was cut by 0 bases, the J end by 1 base, with 9 bases between. The second PCR ran about 6 to 12 cycles with a sample-barcoded 5' primer and J-beta primers. Each sample yielded at least 2.5 million CDR3-containing paired-end reads. Each CDR3 protein is one row after TCRdb ran MiXCR on the 5' RACE reads. The table records over a million distinct CDR3 sequences, approximately 42% of them present only once. Healthy Caucasian individuals from Russia aged about 6 to 95 were enrolled as donors. This sample is drawn from a study of blood T cells in healthy people across ages. Study-wide findings and caveats: Age advanced and TCR beta diversity per million T cells fell, roughly linearly.

Sequencing was carried out using blood. This TCR was sampled from a woman aged 18-29 years in good health. The J gene is TRBJ1-1, the V gene TRBV7-9; D ambiguous. In nucleotides, the CDR3 is TGTGCCAGCAGCTTAGCTATGGCACAGAACACTGAAGCTTTCTTT. It encodes CASSLAMAQNTEAFF.